This T cell receptor (beta chain) appears in the sequencing data of a study of shared clonotypes between healthy human individuals. Researchers ran the assay at a deep level. Profiling relied on immunoSEQ multiplex PCR, and the TCRdb table lists in-frame clones only, not all of them. The repertoire holds roughly 1 million clones, with around three quarters as singletons. Trimming took off 8 bases at V and 0 bases at J, with 14 bases between the two ends. The CDR3 sequence is 15 residues long. Germline CDR1 reads LNHDA; CDR2 reads SQIVND (reference sequence). The sample taken for sequencing was memory CD4+ T cells from PBMCs. Subset: CD45RA-negative fraction. The sequence was collected from a man aged 18-30 years in good health. Some clones in this sample may be carry-over from other donors' samples. This chain joins TRBV19 and TRBJ2-1; the D is unclear. The CDR3: CASSSDSGSYNEQFF. The CDR3 DNA is TGTGCCAGTTCCTCTGACTCGGGCTCCTACAATGAGCAGTTCTTC.